The entry that follows covers one TCR beta chain sequence. The data were taken from a study of T-cell reconstitution after alpha-beta-depleted transplantation in children. Preparation of the TCRbeta library involved a method that used unique molecular identifiers. From the PCR reads, TCRdb called clonotypes with MiXCR, one entry per CDR3 protein. The sample lists under 300,000 distinct CDR3 sequences, 7.5% to 10% occurring once. Deletions cut 5 bases from V and 3 bases from J, with 14 bases between. Germline V lookup: CDR1 LNHDA, CDR2 SQIVND (reference sequence). The CDR3 runs 16 residues. Material: PBMCs from the stem cell graft donor, obtained from the stem cell graft. The chain recombines TRBV19 with TRBJ1-6, with no clear D. This receptor was obtained from a human donor who donated a stem cell graft to a child with SCID. In nucleotides, the CDR3 is TGTGCCAGTAGTGATCGGTCCGGGTTCTATAATTCACCCCTCCACTTT. Translating it yields CASSDRSGFYNSPLHF.